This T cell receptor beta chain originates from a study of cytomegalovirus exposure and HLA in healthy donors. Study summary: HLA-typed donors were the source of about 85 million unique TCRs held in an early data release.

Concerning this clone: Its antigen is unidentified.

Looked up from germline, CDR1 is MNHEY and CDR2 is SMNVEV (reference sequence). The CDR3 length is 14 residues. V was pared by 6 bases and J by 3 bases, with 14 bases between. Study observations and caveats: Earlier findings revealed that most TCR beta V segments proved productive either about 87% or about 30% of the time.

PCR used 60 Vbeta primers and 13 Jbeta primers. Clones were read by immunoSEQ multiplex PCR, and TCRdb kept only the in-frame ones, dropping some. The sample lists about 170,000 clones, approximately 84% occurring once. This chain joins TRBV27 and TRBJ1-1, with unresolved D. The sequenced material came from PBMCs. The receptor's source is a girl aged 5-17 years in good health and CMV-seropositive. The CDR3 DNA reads TGTGCCAGCAGGCTTCGCGGGGTGGACACTGAAGCTTTCTTT. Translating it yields CASRLRGVDTEAFF.